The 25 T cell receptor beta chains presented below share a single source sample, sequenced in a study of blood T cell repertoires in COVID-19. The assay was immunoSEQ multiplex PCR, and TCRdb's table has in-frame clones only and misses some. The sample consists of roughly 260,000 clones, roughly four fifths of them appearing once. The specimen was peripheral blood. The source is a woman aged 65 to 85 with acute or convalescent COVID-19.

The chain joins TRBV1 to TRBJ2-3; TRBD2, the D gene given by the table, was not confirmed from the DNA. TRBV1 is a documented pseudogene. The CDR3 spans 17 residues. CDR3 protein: CTSSQDRRGRCTDTQYF. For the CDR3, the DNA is TGCACCAGCAGCCAAGATCGGCGGGGGCGGTGCACAGATACGCAGTATTTT.

The CDR3 loop is CASSVWGQTNTEAFF. The CDR3 coding sequence is TGTGCCAGTAGTGTATGGGGACAGACTAACACTGAAGCTTTCTTT. This chain uses TRBV19 with TRBJ1-1; 7 nucleotides match TRBD1. The germline gives CDR1 LNHDA, CDR2 SQIVND (reference sequence). This CDR3 is 15 amino acids long. Trimming took 5 bases from V and 2 from J; bases not matched to a gene: 8.

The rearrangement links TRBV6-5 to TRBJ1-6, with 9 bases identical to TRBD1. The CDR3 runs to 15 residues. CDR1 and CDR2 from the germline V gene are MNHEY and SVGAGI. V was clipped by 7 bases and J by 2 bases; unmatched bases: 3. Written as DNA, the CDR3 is TGTGCCAGCAATGGACAGGGGACCTATAATTCACCCCTCCACTTT. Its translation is CASNGQGTYNSPLHF.

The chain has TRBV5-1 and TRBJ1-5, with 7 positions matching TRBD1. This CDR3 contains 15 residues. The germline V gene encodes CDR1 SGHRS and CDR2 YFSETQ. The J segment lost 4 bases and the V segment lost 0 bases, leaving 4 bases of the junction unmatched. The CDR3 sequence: CASSLGQGENQPQHF. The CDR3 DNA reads TGCGCCAGCAGCTTGGGACAGGGAGAAAATCAGCCCCAGCATTTT. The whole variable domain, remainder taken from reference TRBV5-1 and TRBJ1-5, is KAGVTQTPRYLIKTRGQQVTLSCSPISGHRSVSWYQQTPGQGLQFLFEYFSETQRNKGNFPGRFSGRQFSNSRSEMNVSTLELGDSALYLCASSLGQGENQPQHFGDGTRLSIL.

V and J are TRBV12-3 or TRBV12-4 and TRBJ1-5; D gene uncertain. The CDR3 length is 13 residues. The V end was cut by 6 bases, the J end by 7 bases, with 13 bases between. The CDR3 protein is CASSTLREQPQHF. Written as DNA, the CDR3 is TGTGCCAGCAGCACCCTAAGGGAGCAGCCCCAGCATTTT.

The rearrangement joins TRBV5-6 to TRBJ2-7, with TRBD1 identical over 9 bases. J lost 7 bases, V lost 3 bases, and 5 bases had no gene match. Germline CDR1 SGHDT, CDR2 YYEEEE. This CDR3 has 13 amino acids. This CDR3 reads CASSSQGADEQYF. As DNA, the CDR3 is TGTGCCAGCAGCTCACAGGGGGCGGATGAGCAGTACTTC.

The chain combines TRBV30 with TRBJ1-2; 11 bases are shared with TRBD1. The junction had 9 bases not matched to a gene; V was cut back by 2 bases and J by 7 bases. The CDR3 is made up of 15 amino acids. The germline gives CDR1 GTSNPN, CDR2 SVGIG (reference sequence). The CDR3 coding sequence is TGTGCCTGGAGTACTCGGACAGGGGGCGCGGTTGGCTACACCTTC. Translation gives CAWSTRTGGAVGYTF.

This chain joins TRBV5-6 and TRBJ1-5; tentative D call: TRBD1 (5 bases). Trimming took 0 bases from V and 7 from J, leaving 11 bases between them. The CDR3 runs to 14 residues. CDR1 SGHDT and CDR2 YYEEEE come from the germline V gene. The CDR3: CASSLGGSVQPQHF. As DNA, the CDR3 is TGTGCCAGCAGCTTGGGGGGCAGCGTACAGCCCCAGCATTTT.

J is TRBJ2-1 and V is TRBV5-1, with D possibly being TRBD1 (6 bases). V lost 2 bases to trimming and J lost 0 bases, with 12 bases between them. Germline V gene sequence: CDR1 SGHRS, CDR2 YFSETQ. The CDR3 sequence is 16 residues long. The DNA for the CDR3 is TGCGCCAGCAGCTTAACGACAGGTAGCTCCTACAATGAGCAGTTCTTC. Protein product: CASSLTTGSSYNEQFF.

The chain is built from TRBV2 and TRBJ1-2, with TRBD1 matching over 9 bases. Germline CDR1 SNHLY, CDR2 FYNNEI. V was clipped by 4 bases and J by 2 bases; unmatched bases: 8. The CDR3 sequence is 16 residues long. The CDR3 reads CASSVGWDRANYGYTF. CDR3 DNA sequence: TGTGCCAGCAGTGTAGGATGGGACAGGGCGAACTATGGCTACACCTTC.

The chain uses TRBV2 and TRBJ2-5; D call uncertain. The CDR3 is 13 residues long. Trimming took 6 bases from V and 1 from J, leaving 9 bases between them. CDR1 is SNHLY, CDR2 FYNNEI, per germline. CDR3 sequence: CASSYEAQETQYF. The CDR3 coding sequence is TGTGCCAGCAGCTATGAGGCCCAAGAGACCCAGTACTTC. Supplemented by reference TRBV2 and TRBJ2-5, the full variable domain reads EPEVTQTPSHQVTQMGQEVILRCVPISNHLYFYWYRQILGQKVEFLVSFYNNEISEKSEIFDDQFSVERPDGSNFTLKIRSTKLEDSAMYFCASSYEAQETQYFGPGTRLLVL.

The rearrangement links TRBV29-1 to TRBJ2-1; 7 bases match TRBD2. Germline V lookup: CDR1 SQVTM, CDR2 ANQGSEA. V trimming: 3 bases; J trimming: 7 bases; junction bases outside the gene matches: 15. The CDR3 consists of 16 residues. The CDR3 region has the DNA TGCAGCGTTGACTCTCCTGGACATGGGACTAAGAATGAGCAGTTCTTC. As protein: CSVDSPGHGTKNEQFF.

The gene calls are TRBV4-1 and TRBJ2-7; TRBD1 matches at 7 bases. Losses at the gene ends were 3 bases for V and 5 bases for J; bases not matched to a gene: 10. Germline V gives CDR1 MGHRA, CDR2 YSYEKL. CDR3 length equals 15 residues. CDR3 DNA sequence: TGCGCCAGCAGCCATCCCAGACAGGGATGGGACGAGCAGTACTTC. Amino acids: CASSHPRQGWDEQYF.

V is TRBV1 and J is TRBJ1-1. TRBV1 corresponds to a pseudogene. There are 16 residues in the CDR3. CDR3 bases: TGCACCAGCAGCCAAGTCCGGGGGGCGGAGGGCACTGAAGCTTTCTTT. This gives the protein CTSSQVRGAEGTEAFF.

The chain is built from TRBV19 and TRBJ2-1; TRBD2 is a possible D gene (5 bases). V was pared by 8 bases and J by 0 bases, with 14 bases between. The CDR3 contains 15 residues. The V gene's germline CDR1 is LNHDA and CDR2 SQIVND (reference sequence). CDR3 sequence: CASGREGSSYNEQFF. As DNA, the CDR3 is TGTGCCAGTGGCCGCGAGGGAAGCTCCTACAATGAGCAGTTCTTC.

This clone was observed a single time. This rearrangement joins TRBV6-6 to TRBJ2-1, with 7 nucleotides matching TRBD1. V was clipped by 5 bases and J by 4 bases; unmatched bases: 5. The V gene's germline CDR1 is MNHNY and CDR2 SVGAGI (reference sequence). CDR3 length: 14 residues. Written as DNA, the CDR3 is TGTGCCAGCAGTCCCCAGGGACAGTACAATGAGCAGTTCTTC. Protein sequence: CASSPQGQYNEQFF.

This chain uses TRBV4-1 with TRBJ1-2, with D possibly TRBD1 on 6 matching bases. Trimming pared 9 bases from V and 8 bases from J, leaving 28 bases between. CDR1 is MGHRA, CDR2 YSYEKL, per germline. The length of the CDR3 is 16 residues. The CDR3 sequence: CASSTGGGGTGLGYTF. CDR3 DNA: TGCGCCAGTTCCACCGGCGGGGGGGGCACAGGATTGGGCTACACCTTC.

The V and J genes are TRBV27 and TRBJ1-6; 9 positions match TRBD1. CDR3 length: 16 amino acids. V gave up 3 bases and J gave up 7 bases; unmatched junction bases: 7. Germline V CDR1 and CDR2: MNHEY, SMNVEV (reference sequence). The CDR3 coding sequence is TGTGCCAGCAGTTTTCGAGGGACAGGGATGAATTCACCCCTCCACTTT. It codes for CASSFRGTGMNSPLHF.

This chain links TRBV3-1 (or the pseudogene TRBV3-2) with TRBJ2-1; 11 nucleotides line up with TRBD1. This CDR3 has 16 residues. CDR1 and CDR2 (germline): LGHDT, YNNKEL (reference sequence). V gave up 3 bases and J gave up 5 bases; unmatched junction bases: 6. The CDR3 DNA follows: TGTGCCAGCAGCCATACCGGGACAGGGGGTGACAATGAGCAGTTCTTC. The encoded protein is CASSHTGTGGDNEQFF.

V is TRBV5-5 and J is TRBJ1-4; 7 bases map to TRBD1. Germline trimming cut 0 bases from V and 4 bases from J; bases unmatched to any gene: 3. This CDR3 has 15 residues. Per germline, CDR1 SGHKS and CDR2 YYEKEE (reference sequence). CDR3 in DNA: TGTGCCAGCAGCTTGGGACAGGGAGGTAATGAAAAACTGTTTTTT. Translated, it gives CASSLGQGGNEKLFF. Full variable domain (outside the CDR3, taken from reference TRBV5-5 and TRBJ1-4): DAGVTQSPTHLIKTRGQQVTLRCSPISGHKSVSWYQQVLGQGPQFIFQYYEKEERGRGNFPDRFSARQFPNYSSELNVNALLLGDSALYLCASSLGQGGNEKLFFGSGTQLSVL.

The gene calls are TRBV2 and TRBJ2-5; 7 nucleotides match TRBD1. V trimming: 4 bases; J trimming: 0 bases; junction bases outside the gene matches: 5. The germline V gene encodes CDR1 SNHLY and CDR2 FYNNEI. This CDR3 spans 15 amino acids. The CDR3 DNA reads TGTGCCAGCAGTGGGCAGGGGGTTTACCAAGAGACCCAGTACTTC. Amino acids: CASSGQGVYQETQYF.

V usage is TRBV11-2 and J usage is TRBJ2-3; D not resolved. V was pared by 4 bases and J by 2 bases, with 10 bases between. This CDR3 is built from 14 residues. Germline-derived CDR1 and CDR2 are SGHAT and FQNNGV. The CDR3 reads CASSSGYFTDTQYF. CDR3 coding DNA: TGTGCCAGCAGCTCCGGGTACTTCACAGATACGCAGTATTTT.

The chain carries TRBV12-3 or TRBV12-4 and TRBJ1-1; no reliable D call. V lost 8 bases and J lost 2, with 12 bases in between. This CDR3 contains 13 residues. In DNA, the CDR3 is TGTGCCAGCGGGAGTACGCCAAACACTGAAGCTTTCTTT. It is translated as CASGSTPNTEAFF.

The CDR3 DNA sequence: TGTGCCAGCAGTTTAAGGGACTCTAATGAAAAACTGTTTTTT. Its translation: CASSLRDSNEKLFF. The chain has TRBV28 and TRBJ1-4; tentatively, D is TRBD1 (5 bases). V was cut by 2 bases and J by 3 bases, with 7 bases left in between. Germline CDR1 reads MDHEN; CDR2 reads SYDVKM. The CDR3 runs 14 residues.

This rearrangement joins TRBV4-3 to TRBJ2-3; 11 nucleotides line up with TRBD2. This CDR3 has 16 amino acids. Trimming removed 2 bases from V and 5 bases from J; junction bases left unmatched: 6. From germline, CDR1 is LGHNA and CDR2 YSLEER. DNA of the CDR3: TGCGCCAGCAGCCAAATTAGCGGGGGGGTACTAGATACGCAGTATTTT. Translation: CASSQISGGVLDTQYF.